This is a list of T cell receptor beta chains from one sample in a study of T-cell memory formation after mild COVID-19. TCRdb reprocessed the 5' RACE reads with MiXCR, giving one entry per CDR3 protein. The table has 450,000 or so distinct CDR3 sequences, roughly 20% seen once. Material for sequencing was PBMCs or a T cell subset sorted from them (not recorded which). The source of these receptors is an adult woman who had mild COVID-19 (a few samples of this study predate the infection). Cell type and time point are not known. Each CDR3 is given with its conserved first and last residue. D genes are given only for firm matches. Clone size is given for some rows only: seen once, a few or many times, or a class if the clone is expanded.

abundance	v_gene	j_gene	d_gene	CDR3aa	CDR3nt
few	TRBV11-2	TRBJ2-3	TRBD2	CASSLDQLAAYTQYF	TGTGCCAGCAGCTTAGACCAACTAGCGGCCTATACGCAGTATTTT
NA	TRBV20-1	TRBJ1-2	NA	CSARDHVWGSYGYTF	TGCAGTGCTAGAGATCACGTATGGGGATCCTATGGCTACACCTTC
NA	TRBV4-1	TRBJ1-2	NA	CASSQDPGPHYGYTF	TGCGCCAGCAGCCAAGACCCCGGGCCCCACTATGGCTACACCTTC
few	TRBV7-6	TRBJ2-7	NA	CASSLSLGQTYEQYF	TGTGCCAGCAGCTTAAGTTTGGGTCAGACCTACGAGCAGTACTTC
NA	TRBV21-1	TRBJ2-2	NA	CASSKGEGRHRTSGTVGELFF	TGTGCCAGCAGCAAAGGAGAGGGCCGACACAGGACTAGCGGGACGGTCGGGGAGCTGTTTTTT
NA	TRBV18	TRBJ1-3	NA	CASPTSGNTIYF	TGTGCCAGCCCCACCTCTGGAAACACCATATATTTT
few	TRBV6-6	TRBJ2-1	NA	CACKGGDEQFF	TGTGCCTGTAAAGGGGGGGATGAGCAGTTCTTC
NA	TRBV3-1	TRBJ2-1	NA	CASRGNFEQFF	TGTGCCAGCCGTGGCAATTTTGAGCAGTTCTTC
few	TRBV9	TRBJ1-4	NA	CASSPNSGTVMEKLFF	TGTGCCAGCAGCCCCAATTCCGGGACGGTTATGGAAAAACTGTTTTTT
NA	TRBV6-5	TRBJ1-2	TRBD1	CASSLTRQGLGYTF	TGTGCCAGCAGTTTAACCCGACAGGGTTTGGGCTACACCTTC
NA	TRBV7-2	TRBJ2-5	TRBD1	CASSTHRQGAKTQYF	TGTGCCAGCAGCACCCACCGGCAGGGGGCGAAGACCCAGTACTTC
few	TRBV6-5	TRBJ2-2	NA	CASSYSLPGGGELFF	TGTGCCAGCAGTTACTCGCTGCCAGGGGGAGGAGAGCTGTTTTTT
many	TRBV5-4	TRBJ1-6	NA	CASSLGGEGSPLHF	TGTGCCAGCAGCTTGGGGGGTGAGGGTTCACCCCTCCACTTT
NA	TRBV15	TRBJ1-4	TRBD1	CATSRGGQGGKLFF	TGTGCCACCAGCAGAGGTGGACAGGGAGGAAAACTGTTTTTT
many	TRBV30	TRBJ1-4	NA	CAWSALGQNEKLFF	TGTGCCTGGAGTGCCCTTGGACAGAATGAAAAACTGTTTTTT
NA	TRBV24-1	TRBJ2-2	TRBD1	CATSDLTGGHTGELFF	TGTGCCACCAGTGATTTGACAGGGGGGCACACCGGGGAGCTGTTTTTT
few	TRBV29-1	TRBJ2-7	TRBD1	CSGVPQGAYEQYF	TGCAGCGGGGTGCCCCAGGGGGCCTACGAGCAGTACTTC
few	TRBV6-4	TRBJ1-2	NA	CASSDGTNYGYTF	TGTGCCAGCAGTGACGGGACGAACTATGGCTACACCTTC
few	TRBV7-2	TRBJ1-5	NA	CASSSDWGNQPQHF	TGTGCCAGCAGCTCAGATTGGGGAAATCAGCCCCAGCATTTT
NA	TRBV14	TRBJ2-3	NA	CASSLVGGAGADTQYF	TGTGCCAGCAGCCTTGTAGGGGGTGCGGGCGCAGATACGCAGTATTTT
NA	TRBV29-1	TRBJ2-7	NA	CSVELAGRIYEQYF	TGCAGCGTTGAATTAGCAGGGAGAATCTACGAGCAGTACTTC
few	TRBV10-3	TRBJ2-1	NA	CAIREGRNEQFF	TGTGCCATCCGCGAGGGCCGGAATGAGCAGTTCTTC
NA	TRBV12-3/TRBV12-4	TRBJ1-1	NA	CASTLRGEGAFF	TGTGCCAGCACCCTCCGGGGGGAGGGAGCTTTCTTT
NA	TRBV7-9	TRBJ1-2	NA	CASSLVPTLGAYGYTF	TGTGCCAGCAGCTTAGTACCGACTCTAGGGGCCTATGGCTACACCTTC
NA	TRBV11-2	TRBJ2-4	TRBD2	CASSLETSGGVAKNIQYF	TGTGCCAGCAGCTTAGAGACTAGCGGGGGGGTAGCCAAAAACATTCAGTACTTC
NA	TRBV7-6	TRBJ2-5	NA	CASSLAWGSEETQYF	TGTGCCAGCAGCTTAGCTTGGGGTTCGGAGGAGACCCAGTACTTC
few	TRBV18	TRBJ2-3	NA	CASSPSDSRTDTQYF	TGTGCCAGCTCACCCTCGGACAGCCGCACAGATACGCAGTATTTT
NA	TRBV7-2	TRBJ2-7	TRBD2	CASSLAGGRDEQYF	TGTGCCAGCAGCTTAGCCGGCGGGAGGGACGAGCAGTACTTC
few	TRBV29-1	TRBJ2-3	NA	CSVWGISSTDTQYF	TGCAGCGTTTGGGGCATCTCTAGCACAGATACGCAGTATTTT
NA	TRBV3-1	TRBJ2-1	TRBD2	CASSQGRISGVEQFF	TGTGCCAGCAGCCAAGGTCGGATTAGCGGGGTAGAGCAGTTCTTC
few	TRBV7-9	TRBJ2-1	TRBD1	CASSLASDRAYNEQFF	TGTGCCAGCAGCTTAGCATCCGACAGGGCTTACAATGAGCAGTTCTTC
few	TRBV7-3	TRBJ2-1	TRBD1	CASSSGTGGTEQFF	TGTGCCAGCAGCTCCGGGACAGGGGGCACTGAGCAGTTCTTC
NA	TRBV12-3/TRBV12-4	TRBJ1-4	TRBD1	CASSLRDRSEKLFF	TGTGCCAGCAGTTTAAGGGACAGGAGTGAAAAACTGTTTTTT
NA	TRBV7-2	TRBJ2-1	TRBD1	CASSFSDREPDNEQFF	TGTGCCAGCAGCTTCTCCGACAGGGAACCTGACAATGAGCAGTTCTTC
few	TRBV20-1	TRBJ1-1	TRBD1	CSARVLPGTGSTNTVAFF	TGCAGTGCTAGAGTTCTCCCCGGGACAGGGTCTACGAACACTGTAGCTTTCTTT
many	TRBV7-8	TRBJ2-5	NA	CASSSDSQETQYF	TGTGCCAGCAGCTCGGACAGCCAAGAGACCCAGTACTTC
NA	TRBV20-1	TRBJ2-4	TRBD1	CSAPRTGDTKNIQYF	TGCAGTGCTCCGCGGACAGGGGATACCAAAAACATTCAGTACTTC
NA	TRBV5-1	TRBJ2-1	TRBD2	CASSSGLAGETNEQFF	TGCGCCAGCAGCTCCGGACTAGCGGGAGAAACCAATGAGCAGTTCTTC
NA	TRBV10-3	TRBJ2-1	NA	CAISELEGHSGEQFF	TGTGCCATCAGTGAGCTGGAGGGCCATTCGGGTGAGCAGTTCTTC
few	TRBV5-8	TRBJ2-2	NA	CASRGTPLARTGELFF	TGTGCCAGCAGGGGGACTCCTCTGGCTAGGACCGGGGAGCTGTTTTTT
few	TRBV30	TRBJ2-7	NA	CAWVQRVPYEQYF	TGTGCCTGGGTCCAGCGGGTCCCGTACGAGCAGTACTTC
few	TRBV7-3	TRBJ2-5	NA	CASSPGTLEWTQYF	TGTGCCAGCAGCCCCGGGACCCTGGAGTGGACCCAGTACTTC
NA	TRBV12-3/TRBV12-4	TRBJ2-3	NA	CASSLMAGTWGDTQYF	TGTGCCAGCAGTTTAATGGCGGGGACGTGGGGAGATACGCAGTATTTT
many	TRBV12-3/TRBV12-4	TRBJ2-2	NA	CASSFGSGELFF	TGTGCCAGCAGTTTCGGTTCCGGGGAGCTGTTTTTT
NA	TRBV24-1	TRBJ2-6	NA	CATSGKGTGANVLTF	TGTGCCACCAGTGGGAAGGGGACGGGGGCCAACGTCCTGACTTTC
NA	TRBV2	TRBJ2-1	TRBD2	CASSEHVRARGDEQFF	TGTGCCAGCAGTGAGCATGTTAGGGCCCGGGGGGATGAGCAGTTCTTC
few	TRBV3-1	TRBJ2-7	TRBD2	CASSPRTSGKYEQYF	TGTGCCAGCAGCCCTCGGACTAGCGGGAAATACGAGCAGTACTTC
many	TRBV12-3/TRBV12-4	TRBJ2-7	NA	CASSAQTGFHEQYF	TGTGCCAGCAGTGCCCAAACAGGGTTCCACGAGCAGTACTTC
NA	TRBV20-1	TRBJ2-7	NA	CSARSPGLAFGEQYF	TGCAGTGCTAGATCACCGGGACTCGCGTTCGGCGAGCAGTACTTC